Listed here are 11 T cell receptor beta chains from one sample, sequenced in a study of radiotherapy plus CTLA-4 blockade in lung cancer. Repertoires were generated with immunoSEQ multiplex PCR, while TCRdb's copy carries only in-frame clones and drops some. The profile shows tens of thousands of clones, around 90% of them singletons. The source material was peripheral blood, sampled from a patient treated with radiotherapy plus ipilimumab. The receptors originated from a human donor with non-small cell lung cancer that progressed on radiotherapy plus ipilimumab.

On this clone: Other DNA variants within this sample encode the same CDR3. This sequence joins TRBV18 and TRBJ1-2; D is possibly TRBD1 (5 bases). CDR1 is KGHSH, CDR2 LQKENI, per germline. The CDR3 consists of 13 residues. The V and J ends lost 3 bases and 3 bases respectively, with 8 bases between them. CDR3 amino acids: CASSPGQDYGYTF. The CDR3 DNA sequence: TGTGCCAGCTCACCCGGACAAGACTATGGCTACACCTTC.

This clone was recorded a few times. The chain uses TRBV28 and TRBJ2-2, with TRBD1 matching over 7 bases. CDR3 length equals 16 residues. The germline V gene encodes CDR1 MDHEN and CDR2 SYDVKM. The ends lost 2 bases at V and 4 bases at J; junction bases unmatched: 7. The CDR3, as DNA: TGTGCCAGCAGTTTAAGCCCGACAGGGATCACCGGGGAGCTGTTTTTT. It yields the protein CASSLSPTGITGELFF. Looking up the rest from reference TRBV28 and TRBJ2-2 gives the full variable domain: DVKVTQSSRYLVKRTGEKVFLECVQDMDHENMFWYRQDPGLGLRLIYFSYDVKMKEKGDIPEGYSVSREKKERFSLILESASTNQTSMYLCASSLSPTGITGELFFGEGSRLTVL.

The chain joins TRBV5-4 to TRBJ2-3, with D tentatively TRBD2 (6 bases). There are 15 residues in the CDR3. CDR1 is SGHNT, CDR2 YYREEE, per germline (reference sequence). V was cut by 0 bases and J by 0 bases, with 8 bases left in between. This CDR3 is CASSLGGVSTDTQYF. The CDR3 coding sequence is TGTGCCAGCAGCTTGGGGGGGGTAAGCACAGATACGCAGTATTTT.

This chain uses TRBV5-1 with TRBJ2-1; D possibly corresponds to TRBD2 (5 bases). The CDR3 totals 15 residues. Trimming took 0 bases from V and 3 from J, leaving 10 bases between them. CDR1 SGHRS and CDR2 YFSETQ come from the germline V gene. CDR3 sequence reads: CASSLAWRSYNEQFF. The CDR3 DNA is TGCGCCAGCAGCTTGGCCTGGAGGAGCTACAATGAGCAGTTCTTC.

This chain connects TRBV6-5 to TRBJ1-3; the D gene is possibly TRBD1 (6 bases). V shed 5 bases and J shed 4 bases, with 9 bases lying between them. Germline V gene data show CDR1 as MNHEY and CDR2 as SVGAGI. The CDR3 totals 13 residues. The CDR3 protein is CASSTGLGNTIYF. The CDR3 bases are TGTGCCAGCAGTACAGGGTTAGGAAACACCATATATTTT.

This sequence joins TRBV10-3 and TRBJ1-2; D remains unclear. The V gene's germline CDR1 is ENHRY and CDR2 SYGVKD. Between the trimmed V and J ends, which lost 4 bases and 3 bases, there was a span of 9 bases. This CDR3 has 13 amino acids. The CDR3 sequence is CAISAGLDYGYTF. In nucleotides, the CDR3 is TGTGCCATCAGTGCGGGGTTGGACTATGGCTACACCTTC.

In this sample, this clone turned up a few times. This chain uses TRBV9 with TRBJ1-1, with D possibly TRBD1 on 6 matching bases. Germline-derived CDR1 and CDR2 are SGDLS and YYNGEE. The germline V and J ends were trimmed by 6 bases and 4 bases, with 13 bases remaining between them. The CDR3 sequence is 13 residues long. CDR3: CASTSGVSTEAFF. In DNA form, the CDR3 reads TGTGCCAGCACCTCAGGGGTCTCCACTGAAGCTTTCTTT.

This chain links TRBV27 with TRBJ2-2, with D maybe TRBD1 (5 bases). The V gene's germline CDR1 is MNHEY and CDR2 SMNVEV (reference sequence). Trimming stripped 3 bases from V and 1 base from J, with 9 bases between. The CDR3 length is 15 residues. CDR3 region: CASSFLDRNTGELFF. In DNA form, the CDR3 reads TGTGCCAGCAGTTTCCTAGACAGGAACACCGGGGAGCTGTTTTTT.

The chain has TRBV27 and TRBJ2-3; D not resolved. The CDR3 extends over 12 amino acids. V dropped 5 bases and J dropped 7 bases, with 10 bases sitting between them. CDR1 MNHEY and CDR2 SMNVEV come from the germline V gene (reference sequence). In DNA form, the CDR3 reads TGTGCCAGCAGTATCAACGGAAATACGCAGTATTTT. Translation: CASSINGNTQYF.

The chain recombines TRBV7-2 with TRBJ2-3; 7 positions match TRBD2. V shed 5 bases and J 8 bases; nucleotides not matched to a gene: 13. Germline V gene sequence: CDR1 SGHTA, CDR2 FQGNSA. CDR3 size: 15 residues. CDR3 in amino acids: CASSPSQAGVGTQYF. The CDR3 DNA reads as TGTGCCAGCAGCCCCTCTCAGGCGGGAGTGGGTACGCAGTATTTT. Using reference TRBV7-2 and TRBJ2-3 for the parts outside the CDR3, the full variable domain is GAGVSQSPSNKVTEKGKDVELRCDPISGHTALYWYRQSLGQGLEFLIYFQGNSAPDKSGLPSDRFSAERTGGSVSTLTIQRTQQEDSAVYLCASSPSQAGVGTQYFGPGTRLTVL.

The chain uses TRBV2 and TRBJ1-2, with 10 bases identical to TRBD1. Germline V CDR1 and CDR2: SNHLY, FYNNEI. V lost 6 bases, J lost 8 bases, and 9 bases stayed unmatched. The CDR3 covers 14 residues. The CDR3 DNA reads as TGTGCCAGCAGAACCGGGACAGGGGTTGCGGGCTACACCTTC. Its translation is CASRTGTGVAGYTF.